These 31 T cell receptor beta chains share one sample of origin, sequenced in a study of beta chain features in type 1 diabetes. Study-wide results and limits: Type 1 diabetes patients showed a moderate but significant shortening of TCRB CDR3s in all four CD4+ subsets.

Expressed TCRB transcripts were sequenced after all isolated RNA was converted to cDNA. The data were produced by immunoSEQ multiplex PCR, yet TCRdb's version contains in-frame clones alone and is incomplete. The repertoire holds 500,000 to 800,000 clones, with 12% as singletons. No antigen has been identified for these receptors. The specimen was naive CD4+ T cells from blood. These TCRs come from a man between 25 and 39 years old with type 1 diabetes.

The chain has TRBV9 and TRBJ1-2; tentative D call: TRBD1 (5 bases). The germline gives CDR1 SGDLS, CDR2 YYNGEE. CDR3 length: 13 amino acids. The germline V and J ends were trimmed by 3 bases and 7 bases, with 13 bases remaining between them. CDR3 nucleotides: TGTGCCAGCAGCGCGGGACGCCCAGCTGGCTACACCTTC. It is translated as CASSAGRPAGYTF.

The chain links TRBV6-5 to TRBJ2-2; 12 nucleotides agree with TRBD2. CDR3 length: 15 amino acids. The germline CDR1 and CDR2 sequences are MNHEY and SVGAGI. Trimming at V came to 5 bases and at J to 7 bases, leaving 5 bases not matched to a gene. The CDR3 loop is CASSPSGGAGGELFF. The CDR3 nucleotides read TGTGCCAGCAGTCCTAGCGGGGGGGCCGGCGGGGAGCTGTTTTTT.

This clone was observed a few times. This chain joins TRBV29-1 and TRBJ1-2; 7 bases are a match to TRBD1. Per germline, CDR1 SQVTM and CDR2 ANQGSEA. This CDR3 contains 12 residues. The CDR3 reads CTVGQANYGYTF. CDR3 bases: TGCACCGTCGGACAGGCAAACTATGGCTACACCTTC.

The chain is built from TRBV2 and TRBJ2-1; TRBD1 matches 7 bases. The CDR3 totals 14 residues. Unmatched junction bases numbered 4, after V lost 6 bases and J lost 2 bases. Per the germline V gene, CDR1 is SNHLY and CDR2 is FYNNEI. The CDR3 region has the DNA TGTGCCAGCAGGGAACAGGGGACCTACAATGAGCAGTTCTTC. This sequence encodes CASREQGTYNEQFF.

The chain has TRBV4-3 and TRBJ2-3; 13 bases line up with TRBD2. J gave up 9 bases and V 0 bases, and 15 bases lay outside the gene matches. This CDR3 comprises 19 residues. The germline V gene encodes CDR1 LGHNA and CDR2 YSLEER. In DNA form, the CDR3 reads TGCGCCAGCAGCCAAGATCCGAGTACTGGGACTAGCGGGGTAGTGACGCAGTATTTT. Translation: CASSQDPSTGTSGVVTQYF.

The rearrangement links TRBV7-3 to TRBJ2-1; TRBD2 matches 10 bases. Trimming cost V 5 bases and J 9 bases; bases outside gene matches: 10. In germline, CDR1 is SGHTA, CDR2 FQGTGA. CDR3 size: 15 residues. The CDR3 region is CASSPWTSGLGEQFF. CDR3 coding DNA: TGTGCCAGCAGCCCCTGGACTAGCGGTCTGGGTGAGCAGTTCTTC.

This clone occurred a few times. V gene TRBV2 combines with J gene TRBJ2-3, with 7 bases that match TRBD1. This CDR3 contains 14 residues. Germline V gene lookup returns CDR1 SNHLY and CDR2 FYNNEI. Unmatched junction bases numbered 4, after V lost 6 bases and J lost 1 base. The CDR3 nucleotides are TGTGCCAGCAGCCCCGACAGGGGCACAGATACGCAGTATTTT. Translating gives CASSPDRGTDTQYF.

This chain joins TRBV10-1 and TRBJ1-2; D not certain. The germline gives CDR1 WNHNN, CDR2 SYGVQD (reference sequence). The CDR3 length is 9 residues. Trimming shortened V by 8 bases and J by 11 bases, and 9 bases separated the two germline ends. CDR3 sequence reads: CASAAEYTF. The CDR3 DNA reads TGCGCCAGCGCAGCAGAGTACACCTTC.

The table lists this clone with a few counts. V is TRBV10-3 and J is TRBJ1-5; the match to TRBD1 covers 7 bases. Germline V CDR1 and CDR2: ENHRY, SYGVKD. The CDR3 loop spans 14 amino acids. V was pared by 5 bases and J by 5 bases, with 6 bases of the junction left unmatched. CDR3 amino acids: CAISPTGEHQPQHF. The CDR3 DNA sequence: TGTGCCATCAGTCCCACAGGGGAACATCAGCCCCAGCATTTT.

V and J are TRBV19 and TRBJ2-2; possibly TRBD2 for D (5 bases). The CDR3 sequence is 13 residues long. Germline V gene lookup returns CDR1 LNHDA and CDR2 SQIVND (reference sequence). V dropped 9 bases and J dropped 5 bases, with 13 bases sitting between them. CDR3 DNA: TGTGCCAGCCGAGGAACGGGGACCGGGGAGCTGTTTTTT. Its translation: CASRGTGTGELFF. Complete variable domain (other parts from reference TRBV19 and TRBJ2-2): DGGITQSPKYLFRKEGQNVTLSCEQNLNHDAMYWYRQDPGQGLRLIYYSQIVNDFQKGDIAEGYSVSREKKESFPLTVTSAQKNPTAFYLCASRGTGTGELFFGEGSRLTVL.

The chain links TRBV2 to TRBJ1-1; D ambiguous. Looked up from germline, CDR1 is SNHLY and CDR2 is FYNNEI. CDR3 length: 18 residues. V lost 1 base and J lost 5, with 23 bases in between. The CDR3 region is CASSEVGSSTTWPTEAFF. CDR3 DNA: TGTGCCAGCAGTGAAGTAGGGTCTTCGACAACATGGCCAACTGAAGCTTTCTTT.

This chain joins TRBV7-9 and TRBJ2-7, with 7 bases aligning to TRBD1. There are 14 residues in the CDR3. With 5 bases clipped from V and 3 bases from J, the junction kept 7 bases outside the gene matches. CDR1 SEHNR and CDR2 FQNEAQ come from the germline V gene (reference sequence). CDR3 DNA sequence: TGTGCCAGCAGCCCTGGACAGGTCTACTACGAGCAGTACTTC. It translates to CASSPGQVYYEQYF.

The chain joins TRBV28 to TRBJ2-3; D ambiguous. V lost 6 bases and J lost 7, with 11 bases in between. Germline V gives CDR1 MDHEN, CDR2 SYDVKM. This CDR3 is built from 12 residues. CDR3 in amino acids: CASSDNTNTQYF. For the CDR3, the DNA is TGTGCCAGCAGCGATAATACAAATACGCAGTATTTT.

The chain joins TRBV28 to TRBJ2-7; 8 nucleotides agree with TRBD1. Trimming cost V 2 bases and J 0 bases; bases outside gene matches: 3. The CDR3 is 15 amino acids. CDR1 and CDR2 from the germline V gene are MDHEN and SYDVKM. The CDR3 nucleotides read TGTGCCAGCAGTTTAGGACAGGGATACTCCTACGAGCAGTACTTC. Translation gives CASSLGQGYSYEQYF.

The table lists this clone with a few counts. The V and J genes are TRBV7-2 and TRBJ2-3; 8 bases fit TRBD2. The CDR3 contains 16 residues. Germline values: CDR1 SGHTA, CDR2 FQGNSA. V lost 5 bases to trimming and J lost 3 bases; unmatched junction nucleotides: 10. This chain's CDR3 is CASSLTGGLGTDTQYF. As DNA, the CDR3 is TGTGCCAGCAGCCTAACGGGGGGGCTAGGGACAGATACGCAGTATTTT.

The rearrangement links TRBV28 to TRBJ1-2, with 8 bases that match TRBD1. In germline, CDR1 is MDHEN, CDR2 SYDVKM. J gave up 4 bases and V 2 bases, and 3 bases lay outside the gene matches. The CDR3 length is 14 residues. CDR3: CASSLGDRGYGYTF. In DNA form, the CDR3 reads TGTGCCAGCAGTTTAGGAGACAGGGGCTATGGCTACACCTTC.

This clone was seen a few times. The chain employs TRBV9 and TRBJ2-2, with D unresolved. This CDR3 is 13 amino acids long. Germline CDR1 SGDLS, CDR2 YYNGEE. V was pared by 3 bases and J by 5 bases, with 8 bases between. The CDR3 DNA reads TGTGCCAGCAGCGGGACCATGACCGGGGAGCTGTTTTTT. Encoded protein: CASSGTMTGELFF.

This clone was observed a handful of times. The chain joins TRBV7-3 to TRBJ1-2; D remains ambiguous. Germline V gives CDR1 SGHTA, CDR2 FQGTGA. The CDR3 is 13 residues long. The ends were cut back, 3 bases at V and 6 bases at J, with 11 bases in the middle. In nucleotides, the CDR3 is TGTGCCAGCAGCTTGGGAGGGCCGCATGGCTACACCTTC. Translation: CASSLGGPHGYTF.

This clone was detected only a few times. The chain links TRBV7-8 to TRBJ2-2; D could derive from TRBD1 or TRBD2 (5 bases each). The CDR3 extends over 15 amino acids. V was cut by 1 base and J by 4 bases, with 10 bases left in between. Germline V gene data show CDR1 as SGHVS and CDR2 as FQNEAQ. The CDR3 sequence: CASSLDWGFTGELFF. The CDR3 DNA is TGTGCCAGCAGCTTAGATTGGGGGTTCACCGGGGAGCTGTTTTTT.

A note on this clone: In the same sample, other DNA sequences code for this CDR3. This chain uses TRBV9 with TRBJ2-3; D is undetermined. The CDR3 extends over 14 amino acids. CDR1 and CDR2 (germline): SGDLS, YYNGEE. V was shortened by 0 bases and J by 0 bases, with 5 bases between the two germline ends. CDR3 sequence reads: CASSVGDSTDTQYF. The CDR3 DNA follows: TGTGCCAGCAGCGTAGGGGATAGCACAGATACGCAGTATTTT.

This clone has just a few counts. V gene TRBV7-2 combines with J gene TRBJ2-1; 7 nucleotides align to TRBD1. V lost 1 base, J lost 4 bases, and 7 bases stayed unmatched. This CDR3 is built from 16 residues. The germline CDR1 and CDR2 sequences are SGHTA and FQGNSA. This CDR3 reads CASSLVSGQTYNEQFF. The CDR3 DNA is TGTGCCAGCAGCTTAGTGTCGGGACAGACATACAATGAGCAGTTCTTC.

This CDR3 is CASSLRTSGGLGYEQYF. DNA of the CDR3: TGTGCCAGCAGTTTGCGGACTAGCGGGGGCCTTGGATACGAGCAGTACTTC. The chain is built from TRBV27 and TRBJ2-7, with 13 nucleotides matching TRBD2. This CDR3 spans 17 amino acids. Losses at the gene ends were 3 bases for V and 4 bases for J; bases not matched to a gene: 9. The germline V gene encodes CDR1 MNHEY and CDR2 SMNVEV (reference sequence).

This clone was observed a few times. The V gene is TRBV19, the J gene TRBJ1-5, with D uncertain. The CDR3 sequence is 16 residues long. Germline V gene sequence: CDR1 LNHDA, CDR2 SQIVND (reference sequence). Trimming pared 3 bases from V and 0 bases from J, leaving 12 bases between. The CDR3 DNA follows: TGTGCCAGTAGTATTAGGTCCGTGGGTAGCAATCAGCCCCAGCATTTT. Translated, it gives CASSIRSVGSNQPQHF.

V is TRBV14 and J is TRBJ1-2, with D possibly TRBD1 on 6 matching bases. Germline-derived CDR1 and CDR2 are SGHDN and FVKESK. Trimming took 4 bases from V and 9 from J, leaving 21 bases between them. The CDR3 is 15 residues long. CDR3 nucleotide sequence: TGTGCCAGCAGCCTAAACACAGGGCGTAATATGCGCTACACCTTC. It encodes CASSLNTGRNMRYTF.

There are a few counts of this clone. In nucleotides, the CDR3 is TGTGCCAGCAGCGAGGGCCTGGTCGGCTATGGCTACACCTTC. It encodes CASSEGLVGYGYTF. This rearrangement joins TRBV7-2 to TRBJ1-2; no clear D gene. Germline CDR1 reads SGHTA; CDR2 reads FQGNSA. The CDR3 is made up of 14 amino acids. Trimming took 5 bases from V and 4 from J, leaving 14 bases between them.

The table lists this clone with a few counts. The chain links TRBV7-9 to TRBJ1-3, with a possible D match to TRBD1 (5 bases). V gave up 5 bases and J gave up 3 bases, with 17 bases separating them. The CDR3 totals 16 residues. Germline values: CDR1 SEHNR, CDR2 FQNEAQ (reference sequence). The CDR3 reads CASSPSGGGGGNTIYF. DNA for the CDR3: TGTGCCAGCAGCCCGTCTGGTGGGGGAGGTGGAAACACCATATATTTT.

The chain links TRBV2 to TRBJ2-3, with D maybe TRBD2 (5 bases). The CDR3 consists of 15 residues. CDR1 is SNHLY, CDR2 FYNNEI, per germline. V lost 6 bases, J lost 1 base, and 14 bases lay in between. In DNA form, the CDR3 reads TGTGCCAGCAGGAGGACTTTCCCAGGCACAGATACGCAGTATTTT. This sequence encodes CASRRTFPGTDTQYF. Together with reference TRBV2 and TRBJ2-3, the CDR3 gives the full variable domain: EPEVTQTPSHQVTQMGQEVILRCVPISNHLYFYWYRQILGQKVEFLVSFYNNEISEKSEIFDDQFSVERPDGSNFTLKIRSTKLEDSAMYFCASRRTFPGTDTQYFGPGTRLTVL.

Concerning this clone itself: Additional DNA sequences in this sample encode the identical CDR3. This chain connects TRBV6-5 to TRBJ2-3; the D is unclear. The CDR3 loop spans 12 amino acids. V lost 6 bases and J lost 2, with 6 bases in between. Germline loops: CDR1 MNHEY, CDR2 SVGAGI. As DNA, the CDR3 is TGTGCCAGCAGGGATTCCACAGATACGCAGTATTTT. Its protein is CASRDSTDTQYF.

This clone has a handful of counts. The V call is TRBV5-6, the J call TRBJ2-7; D is undetermined. This CDR3 is built from 13 residues. Trimming stripped 0 bases from V and 2 bases from J, with 6 bases between. Germline V gene lookup returns CDR1 SGHDT and CDR2 YYEEEE. The DNA for the CDR3 is TGTGCCAGCAGCTTGGACCCTCCCTACGAGCAGTACTTC. It codes for CASSLDPPYEQYF.

The V and J genes are TRBV18 and TRBJ1-1, with D hard to call. There are 14 residues in the CDR3. From germline, CDR1 is KGHSH and CDR2 LQKENI. V was pared by 3 bases and J by 4 bases, with 12 bases between. CDR3 protein: CASSPSTYRTEAFF. In nucleotides, the CDR3 is TGTGCCAGCTCACCGTCGACATACCGCACTGAAGCTTTCTTT.

This chain links TRBV7-9 with TRBJ2-6; maybe TRBD2 (6 bases). The CDR3 loop spans 14 amino acids. Between the trimmed V and J ends, which lost 6 bases and 1 base, there was a span of 7 bases. Germline V gene sequence: CDR1 SEHNR, CDR2 FQNEAQ (reference sequence). CDR3 region: CASREGSGANVLTF. CDR3 in DNA: TGTGCCAGCAGGGAGGGATCTGGGGCCAACGTCCTGACTTTC.